This T cell receptor (beta chain) was identified in a study of T cells in Graves' hyperthyroidism and ophthalmopathy. Amplification targeted TCR beta CDR3 regions from RNA transcripts. In the first-round RT-PCR of the TCR CDR3, the HTBI primer set was used. TCRdb re-analysed the multiplex PCR reads in MiXCR, keeping a single row per CDR3 protein. Of fewer than 450,000 distinct CDR3 sequences in the sample, 18% are singletons; the top ten hold 40%. The CDR3 runs 14 residues. Germline CDR1 reads LGHDT; CDR2 reads YNNKEL (reference sequence). Trimming took 1 base from V and 7 from J, leaving 11 bases between them.

The V call is TRBV3-1, the J call TRBJ2-1; D remains ambiguous. The clonotype was recovered from a man between 18 and 35 years old with Graves' ophthalmopathy. Sequencing input: blood. The CDR3: CASSQVLEGNEQFF. In DNA form, the CDR3 reads TGTGCCAGCAGCCAAGTTTTGGAAGGTAATGAGCAGTTCTTC.